A single sample gave rise to the 5 T cell receptor beta chains below, sequenced in a study of T cell responses to AZD1222 COVID-19 vaccine. TCRdb keeps only in-frame clones here, not all; method: immunoSEQ multiplex PCR. Found here are approximately 140,000 clones, around 90% of them singletons; the top ten hold approximately 3.3%. The source was peripheral blood, collected 28 days after the second AZD1222 dose. These receptors were collected from an adult who received the AZD1222 COVID-19 vaccine.

The rearrangement joins TRBV7-3 to TRBJ2-7; D might be TRBD1 (6 bases). The CDR3 loop spans 13 amino acids. Trimming removed 2 bases from V and 3 bases from J, with 8 bases in between. CDR1 is SGHTA, CDR2 FQGTGA, per germline. The CDR3 is CASSLLQGYEQYF. The CDR3 DNA reads as TGTGCCAGCAGCTTACTACAGGGCTACGAGCAGTACTTC.

The rearrangement links TRBV6-5 to TRBJ1-3; D call uncertain. In germline, CDR1 is MNHEY, CDR2 SVGAGI. Trimming took off 8 bases at V and 4 bases at J, with 9 bases between the two ends. The CDR3 spans 12 residues. CDR3: CASGREGNTIYF. CDR3 DNA: TGTGCCAGCGGCCGAGAGGGAAACACCATATATTTT.

The chain joins TRBV18 to TRBJ1-1; D uncertain. Germline loops: CDR1 KGHSH, CDR2 LQKENI. Trimming stripped 1 base from V and 0 bases from J, with 3 bases between. The CDR3 is 13 residues long. This CDR3 reads CASSPQMNTEAFF. The CDR3 region has the DNA TGTGCCAGCTCACCACAGATGAACACTGAAGCTTTCTTT. The full variable domain, its missing parts supplied by reference TRBV18 and TRBJ1-1, is NAGVMQNPRHLVRRRGQEARLRCSPMKGHSHVYWYRQLPEEGLKFMVYLQKENIIDESGMPKERFSAEFPKEGPSILRIQQVVRGDSAAYFCASSPQMNTEAFFGQGTRLTVV.

The gene calls are TRBV23-1 and TRBJ2-4, with 7 bases lining up with TRBD2. TRBV23-1 falls under the ORF class, with uncertain function. The J segment lost 2 bases and the V segment lost 0 bases, leaving 10 bases of the junction unmatched. The length of the CDR3 is 18 residues. CDR3 sequence reads: CASSQSRGGRAPKNIQYF. Written as DNA, the CDR3 is TGCGCCAGCAGTCAATCGCGCGGTGGGAGGGCTCCCAAAAACATTCAGTACTTC.

V usage is TRBV19 and J usage is TRBJ1-2; 8 positions match TRBD1. Germline trimming cut 3 bases from V and 1 base from J; bases unmatched to any gene: 4. The CDR3 loop spans 15 amino acids. The V gene's germline CDR1 is LNHDA and CDR2 SQIVND (reference sequence). This CDR3 reads CASSIAGQGNYGYTF. DNA for the CDR3: TGTGCCAGTAGTATCGCCGGACAGGGTAACTATGGCTACACCTTC.